These 31 T cell receptor beta chains were all obtained from the same sample, sequenced in a study of CD8+ T cells in alopecia areata. Treatment reported: oral pan-JAK inhibitor, 5-10 mg twice daily. cDNA serving as the sequencing template came from extracted, reverse transcribed RNA. Method: immunoSEQ multiplex PCR; TCRdb's copy keeps in-frame clones and lacks some. The data show hundreds of thousands of clones, with roughly two fifths seen just once and almost 0.5% held by the top ten. Sequenced material: CD4+ T cells sorted from blood, taken at week 34, from a patient treated with tofacitinib. All receptors derive from a human donor with alopecia areata.

This clone turned up a few times. J is TRBJ1-2 and V is TRBV29-1; no clear D. Germline values: CDR1 SQVTM, CDR2 ANQGSEA. V was pared by 4 bases and J by 2 bases, with 8 bases between. The CDR3 has 12 residues. The CDR3 sequence: CSVGEKNYGYTF. The CDR3 DNA is TGCAGCGTTGGCGAGAAGAACTATGGCTACACCTTC. The full variable domain, its missing parts supplied by reference TRBV29-1 and TRBJ1-2, is SAVISQKPSRDICQRGTSLTIQCQVDSQVTMMFWYRQQPGQSLTLIATANQGSEATYESGFVIDKFPISRPNLTFSTLTVSNMSPEDSSIYLCSVGEKNYGYTFGSGTRLTVV.

The chain joins TRBV30 to TRBJ2-7; 9 nucleotides agree with TRBD1. The junction had 4 bases not matched to a gene; V was cut back by 1 base and J by 0 bases. Germline CDR1 GTSNPN, CDR2 SVGIG (reference sequence). This CDR3 is built from 15 residues. In nucleotides, the CDR3 is TGTGCCTGGAGTGCGGACAGGGGAAGCTCCTACGAGCAGTACTTC. Translating gives CAWSADRGSSYEQYF.

J is TRBJ2-1 and V is TRBV27, with 13 bases matching TRBD2. This CDR3 spans 15 amino acids. Losses at the gene ends were 4 bases for V and 6 bases for J; bases not matched to a gene: 3. Germline CDR1 reads MNHEY; CDR2 reads SMNVEV (reference sequence). The CDR3 DNA reads as TGTGCCAGCAGTTCGGGACTAGCGGGAATCAATGAGCAGTTCTTC. It translates to CASSSGLAGINEQFF.

This chain uses TRBV30 with TRBJ2-2; tentatively, D is TRBD1 or TRBD2 (5 bases each). Germline values: CDR1 GTSNPN, CDR2 SVGIG (reference sequence). V was pared by 4 bases and J by 6 bases, with 21 bases between. The CDR3 contains 16 residues. The CDR3 coding sequence is TGTGCCTGGACCCCCTGGGCCAGGGAGTCACCCGGGGAGCTGTTTTTT. Amino acid sequence: CAWTPWARESPGELFF.

The chain combines TRBV30 with TRBJ1-2, with D tentatively TRBD1 (5 bases). The CDR3 runs to 13 residues. Trimming stripped 0 bases from V and 4 bases from J, with 9 bases between. Germline CDR1 GTSNPN, CDR2 SVGIG (reference sequence). CDR3 loop: CAWSVPGSYGYTF. The CDR3 DNA sequence: TGTGCCTGGAGTGTCCCAGGGAGCTATGGCTACACCTTC. The full variable domain, completed using reference TRBV30 and TRBJ1-2, is SQTIHQWPATLVQPVGSPLSLECTVEGTSNPNLYWYRQAAGRGLQLLFYSVGIGQISSEVPQNLSASRPQDRQFILSSKKLLLSDSGFYLCAWSVPGSYGYTFGSGTRLTVV.

The V call is TRBV7-2, the J call TRBJ2-1, with TRBD2 matching 9 bases. Losses at the gene ends were 3 bases for V and 0 bases for J; bases not matched to a gene: 0. The CDR3 is 15 amino acids. The germline V gene has CDR1 SGHTA and CDR2 FQGNSA. CDR3 residues: CASSFSGSSYNEQFF. The CDR3 DNA reads as TGTGCCAGCAGCTTTAGCGGGAGCTCCTACAATGAGCAGTTCTTC.

This clone appeared a few times. V gene TRBV11-2 combines with J gene TRBJ2-1; no clear D. V lost 2 bases and J lost 4, with 6 bases in between. The CDR3 is made up of 13 amino acids. The germline gives CDR1 SGHAT, CDR2 FQNNGV. The chain's CDR3 is CASSLNGYNEQFF. CDR3 sequence (DNA): TGTGCCAGCAGCTTAAACGGGTACAATGAGCAGTTCTTC. Variable domain in full (rest from reference TRBV11-2 and TRBJ2-1): EAGVAQSPRYKIIEKRQSVAFWCNPISGHATLYWYQQILGQGPKLLIQFQNNGVVDDSQLPKDRFSAERLKGVDSTLKIQPAKLEDSAVYLCASSLNGYNEQFFGPGTRLTVL.

This clone was counted a few times. The rearrangement uses TRBV6-5 and TRBJ2-3; D is undetermined. The V end was cut by 5 bases, the J end by 5 bases, with 14 bases between. Germline V CDR1 and CDR2: MNHEY, SVGAGI. The CDR3 extends over 14 amino acids. The CDR3: CASSPGRSRDTQYF. The CDR3 bases are TGTGCCAGCAGTCCAGGACGGAGCCGAGATACGCAGTATTTT.

This clone was counted a few times. This chain joins TRBV6-5 and TRBJ2-3; D uncertain. Trimming removed 0 bases from V and 2 bases from J, with 3 bases in between. The length of the CDR3 is 13 residues. CDR1 is MNHEY, CDR2 SVGAGI, per germline. CDR3 in amino acids: CASSYSTTDTQYF. DNA of the CDR3: TGTGCCAGCAGTTACTCAACCACAGATACGCAGTATTTT.

This clone was observed a handful of times. Different DNA sequences within this sample yield the same CDR3. J is TRBJ2-7 and V is TRBV5-1; 8 nucleotides match TRBD1. The CDR3 has 13 amino acids. Germline-derived CDR1 and CDR2 are SGHRS and YFSETQ. With V trimmed by 4 bases and J by 4 bases, 4 bases remained unmatched. The CDR3: CASSLWTGYEQYF. DNA of the CDR3: TGCGCCAGCAGCCTATGGACAGGGTACGAGCAGTACTTC.

The chain combines TRBV7-9 with TRBJ2-7; D gene uncertain. The CDR3 loop spans 16 amino acids. Trimming took off 6 bases at V and 3 bases at J, with 21 bases between the two ends. CDR1 SEHNR and CDR2 FQNEAQ come from the germline V gene (reference sequence). The CDR3 DNA follows: TGTGCCAGCAGACTCCTATCGGGCACTCAACACTACGAGCAGTACTTC. It codes for CASRLLSGTQHYEQYF.

V usage is TRBV7-6 and J usage is TRBJ2-3; D possibly matches TRBD1 or TRBD2 (5 bases each). The CDR3 has 18 amino acids. Germline V gene data show CDR1 as SGHVS and CDR2 as FNYEAQ. Trimming left V 2 bases short and J 4 bases short, with 22 bases between. The CDR3 DNA reads as TGTGCCAGCAGCTTATCGTTAGAGCGGCAGGGTCGGGCAGATACGCAGTATTTT. Protein: CASSLSLERQGRADTQYF.

The genes are TRBV29-1 and TRBJ1-6; 9 nucleotides agree with TRBD1. CDR3 length equals 12 residues. CDR1 SQVTM and CDR2 ANQGSEA come from the germline V gene. The CDR3 coding sequence is TGCAAAGGGGACAGGGACAATTCACCCCTCCACTTT. Its protein is CKGDRDNSPLHF.

This chain joins TRBV2 and TRBJ2-2; 7 nucleotides align to TRBD1. The CDR3 totals 14 residues. With V trimmed by 7 bases and J by 6 bases, 8 bases remained unmatched. Per germline, CDR1 SNHLY and CDR2 FYNNEI. The CDR3: CASTRQGRAGELFF. CDR3 DNA: TGTGCCAGCACCCGACAGGGAAGGGCCGGGGAGCTGTTTTTT.

J is TRBJ2-1 and V is TRBV6-5; 8 nucleotides align to TRBD2. CDR3 size: 11 residues. Germline lookup yields CDR1 MNHEY and CDR2 SVGAGI. Trimming removed 6 bases from V and 10 bases from J; junction bases left unmatched: 2. CDR3 in amino acids: CASSRLAEQFF. The CDR3 bases are TGTGCCAGCAGCCGACTAGCGGAGCAGTTCTTC.

CDR3 coding DNA: TGTGCCAGCAGTCGGGGTCCACCCTGGAATCAGCCCCAGCATTTT. This gives the protein CASSRGPPWNQPQHF. The chain has TRBV2 and TRBJ1-5; D gene uncertain. The germline CDR1 and CDR2 sequences are SNHLY and FYNNEI. CDR3 size: 15 residues. V was clipped by 5 bases and J by 4 bases, with 15 bases between them.

This clone was counted a single time. CDR3 amino acids: CASSVQGDYGYTF. CDR3 in DNA: TGTGCCAGCAGTGTGCAGGGAGACTATGGCTACACCTTC. V usage is TRBV6-1 and J usage is TRBJ1-2; possibly TRBD1 for D (5 bases). Germline V gives CDR1 MNHNS, CDR2 SASEGT. Trimming pared 4 bases from V and 3 bases from J, leaving 9 bases between. CDR3 length: 13 residues.

The chain couples TRBV7-9 to TRBJ2-2; 8 bases agree with TRBD2. This CDR3 has 16 residues. Looked up from germline, CDR1 is SEHNR and CDR2 is FQNEAQ (reference sequence). V was pared by 5 bases and J by 0 bases, with 5 bases of the junction left unmatched. The CDR3 here is CASSPAGLANTGELFF. The CDR3, as DNA: TGTGCCAGCAGCCCGGCGGGACTAGCGAACACCGGGGAGCTGTTTTTT.

The genes are TRBV13 and TRBJ1-1; no firm D call. The V and J ends lost 4 bases and 1 base respectively, with 7 bases between them. There are 13 residues in the CDR3. Germline assignment: CDR1 PRHDT and CDR2 FYEKMQ (reference sequence). The CDR3 DNA sequence: TGTGCCAGCAGCTCAACAGAGAACACTGAAGCTTTCTTT. As protein: CASSSTENTEAFF.

This clone was found a few times. The chain uses TRBV29-1 and TRBJ1-1; D unresolved. The CDR3 totals 11 residues. The germline CDR1 and CDR2 sequences are SQVTM and ANQGSEA. Trimming removed 6 bases from V and 1 base from J, with 6 bases in between. CDR3 sequence: CSVSGNTEAFF. The CDR3 bases are TGCAGCGTGTCGGGGAACACTGAAGCTTTCTTT.

The chain employs TRBV27 and TRBJ2-1, with 8 bases matching TRBD2. Trimming at V came to 7 bases and at J to 9 bases, leaving 23 bases not matched to a gene. CDR1 is MNHEY and CDR2 is SMNVEV in the germline V gene (reference sequence). The CDR3 sequence is 18 residues long. The CDR3 bases are TGTGCCAGCAACCGGGGCAGGCGGGGGGCCTACTTGGTTGGTGAGCAGTTCTTC. This encodes CASNRGRRGAYLVGEQFF.

This clone was detected only a few times. The chain employs TRBV30 and TRBJ2-3; D may be TRBD1 (5 bases). Germline CDR1 reads GTSNPN; CDR2 reads SVGIG (reference sequence). This CDR3 comprises 13 residues. The V gene lost 4 bases and the J gene lost 0 bases, with 8 bases spanning the gap. CDR3 sequence reads: CAWNRRSTDTQYF. As DNA, the CDR3 is TGTGCCTGGAACAGGCGAAGCACAGATACGCAGTATTTT.

The chain carries TRBV6-1 and TRBJ2-7; 8 nucleotides line up with TRBD2. CDR1 is MNHNS, CDR2 SASEGT, per germline. The CDR3 consists of 14 residues. Trimming at V came to 6 bases and at J to 1 base, leaving 5 bases not matched to a gene. Written as DNA, the CDR3 is TGTGCCAGCAGCCGGTCGGGAGGGTCCTACGAGCAGTACTTC. This encodes CASSRSGGSYEQYF.

The chain uses TRBV30 and TRBJ1-5; weak D call: TRBD1 (6 bases). V lost 1 base, J lost 12 bases, and 10 bases lay in between. The CDR3 is 11 amino acids. From germline, CDR1 is GTSNPN and CDR2 SVGIG (reference sequence). The CDR3 sequence: CAWSDRALQHF. The CDR3 nucleotides are TGTGCCTGGAGTGACAGGGCGCTCCAGCATTTT.

This chain uses TRBV5-4 with TRBJ1-2; D may be TRBD1 (5 bases). Trimming removed 0 bases at V and 6 bases at J, with 18 bases between. Germline V gene sequence: CDR1 SGHNT, CDR2 YYREEE (reference sequence). The CDR3 has 16 residues. The CDR3, as DNA: TGTGCCAGCAGCTTGGCAGGGCGAGGTGGCCCCGATGGCTACACCTTC. Translated: CASSLAGRGGPDGYTF.

This clone was picked up a small number of times. The chain joins TRBV19 to TRBJ1-1, with a possible D match to TRBD1 (5 bases). V was shortened by 5 bases and J by 5 bases, with 12 bases between the two germline ends. Germline values: CDR1 LNHDA, CDR2 SQIVND (reference sequence). This CDR3 is built from 13 residues. The CDR3 DNA sequence: TGTGCCAGTAGTCTGCGGGGCAGAACTGAAGCTTTCTTT. Its translation: CASSLRGRTEAFF.

This clone was detected a few times. The rearrangement links TRBV7-2 to TRBJ1-2; 7 positions agree with TRBD1. V was pared by 9 bases and J by 8 bases, with 9 bases of the junction left unmatched. The CDR3 consists of 12 residues. Germline-derived CDR1 and CDR2 are SGHTA and FQGNSA. Here the CDR3 DNA reads TGTGCCAGACCAACAGGGGAGGGCGGCTACACCTTC. This encodes CARPTGEGGYTF.

This sequence joins TRBV5-6 and TRBJ1-1; D perhaps matches TRBD1 (6 bases). This CDR3 has 15 amino acids. V lost 4 bases and J lost 4, with 17 bases in between. Germline V lookup: CDR1 SGHDT, CDR2 YYEEEE. The CDR3 loop reads CASSPLQGSGTEAFF. CDR3 nucleotide sequence: TGTGCCAGCAGCCCGCTACAGGGATCGGGCACTGAAGCTTTCTTT.

This clone appeared a few times. The rearrangement joins TRBV25-1 to TRBJ2-5, with TRBD1 identical over 8 bases. The J call may be in error: the DNA end matches TRBJ2-7 better. Germline CDR1 is MGHDK and CDR2 is SYGVNS. The CDR3 consists of 17 residues. The DNA for the CDR3 is TGTGCCAGCAGTGACTATGTTGGCAGGGGGCTGAACTACGAGCAGTACTTC. This codes for CASSDYVGRGLNYEQYF.

The chain combines TRBV29-1 with TRBJ1-1; D is uncertain. V was pared by 4 bases and J by 1 base, with 7 bases between. The CDR3 is 12 residues long. Germline values: CDR1 SQVTM, CDR2 ANQGSEA. The CDR3 region is CSVVAQNTEAFF. The CDR3 DNA reads TGCAGCGTTGTGGCCCAGAACACTGAAGCTTTCTTT.

The V gene is TRBV4-1, the J gene TRBJ2-4; 9 nucleotides agree with TRBD1. The CDR3 covers 17 residues. CDR1 and CDR2 from the germline V gene are MGHRA and YSYEKL. With V trimmed by 4 bases and J by 1 base, 8 bases remained unmatched. The CDR3 nucleotides read TGCGCCAGCAGCCCGGCGGGACAGGGTGCGGCCAAAAACATTCAGTACTTC. Translated: CASSPAGQGAAKNIQYF.